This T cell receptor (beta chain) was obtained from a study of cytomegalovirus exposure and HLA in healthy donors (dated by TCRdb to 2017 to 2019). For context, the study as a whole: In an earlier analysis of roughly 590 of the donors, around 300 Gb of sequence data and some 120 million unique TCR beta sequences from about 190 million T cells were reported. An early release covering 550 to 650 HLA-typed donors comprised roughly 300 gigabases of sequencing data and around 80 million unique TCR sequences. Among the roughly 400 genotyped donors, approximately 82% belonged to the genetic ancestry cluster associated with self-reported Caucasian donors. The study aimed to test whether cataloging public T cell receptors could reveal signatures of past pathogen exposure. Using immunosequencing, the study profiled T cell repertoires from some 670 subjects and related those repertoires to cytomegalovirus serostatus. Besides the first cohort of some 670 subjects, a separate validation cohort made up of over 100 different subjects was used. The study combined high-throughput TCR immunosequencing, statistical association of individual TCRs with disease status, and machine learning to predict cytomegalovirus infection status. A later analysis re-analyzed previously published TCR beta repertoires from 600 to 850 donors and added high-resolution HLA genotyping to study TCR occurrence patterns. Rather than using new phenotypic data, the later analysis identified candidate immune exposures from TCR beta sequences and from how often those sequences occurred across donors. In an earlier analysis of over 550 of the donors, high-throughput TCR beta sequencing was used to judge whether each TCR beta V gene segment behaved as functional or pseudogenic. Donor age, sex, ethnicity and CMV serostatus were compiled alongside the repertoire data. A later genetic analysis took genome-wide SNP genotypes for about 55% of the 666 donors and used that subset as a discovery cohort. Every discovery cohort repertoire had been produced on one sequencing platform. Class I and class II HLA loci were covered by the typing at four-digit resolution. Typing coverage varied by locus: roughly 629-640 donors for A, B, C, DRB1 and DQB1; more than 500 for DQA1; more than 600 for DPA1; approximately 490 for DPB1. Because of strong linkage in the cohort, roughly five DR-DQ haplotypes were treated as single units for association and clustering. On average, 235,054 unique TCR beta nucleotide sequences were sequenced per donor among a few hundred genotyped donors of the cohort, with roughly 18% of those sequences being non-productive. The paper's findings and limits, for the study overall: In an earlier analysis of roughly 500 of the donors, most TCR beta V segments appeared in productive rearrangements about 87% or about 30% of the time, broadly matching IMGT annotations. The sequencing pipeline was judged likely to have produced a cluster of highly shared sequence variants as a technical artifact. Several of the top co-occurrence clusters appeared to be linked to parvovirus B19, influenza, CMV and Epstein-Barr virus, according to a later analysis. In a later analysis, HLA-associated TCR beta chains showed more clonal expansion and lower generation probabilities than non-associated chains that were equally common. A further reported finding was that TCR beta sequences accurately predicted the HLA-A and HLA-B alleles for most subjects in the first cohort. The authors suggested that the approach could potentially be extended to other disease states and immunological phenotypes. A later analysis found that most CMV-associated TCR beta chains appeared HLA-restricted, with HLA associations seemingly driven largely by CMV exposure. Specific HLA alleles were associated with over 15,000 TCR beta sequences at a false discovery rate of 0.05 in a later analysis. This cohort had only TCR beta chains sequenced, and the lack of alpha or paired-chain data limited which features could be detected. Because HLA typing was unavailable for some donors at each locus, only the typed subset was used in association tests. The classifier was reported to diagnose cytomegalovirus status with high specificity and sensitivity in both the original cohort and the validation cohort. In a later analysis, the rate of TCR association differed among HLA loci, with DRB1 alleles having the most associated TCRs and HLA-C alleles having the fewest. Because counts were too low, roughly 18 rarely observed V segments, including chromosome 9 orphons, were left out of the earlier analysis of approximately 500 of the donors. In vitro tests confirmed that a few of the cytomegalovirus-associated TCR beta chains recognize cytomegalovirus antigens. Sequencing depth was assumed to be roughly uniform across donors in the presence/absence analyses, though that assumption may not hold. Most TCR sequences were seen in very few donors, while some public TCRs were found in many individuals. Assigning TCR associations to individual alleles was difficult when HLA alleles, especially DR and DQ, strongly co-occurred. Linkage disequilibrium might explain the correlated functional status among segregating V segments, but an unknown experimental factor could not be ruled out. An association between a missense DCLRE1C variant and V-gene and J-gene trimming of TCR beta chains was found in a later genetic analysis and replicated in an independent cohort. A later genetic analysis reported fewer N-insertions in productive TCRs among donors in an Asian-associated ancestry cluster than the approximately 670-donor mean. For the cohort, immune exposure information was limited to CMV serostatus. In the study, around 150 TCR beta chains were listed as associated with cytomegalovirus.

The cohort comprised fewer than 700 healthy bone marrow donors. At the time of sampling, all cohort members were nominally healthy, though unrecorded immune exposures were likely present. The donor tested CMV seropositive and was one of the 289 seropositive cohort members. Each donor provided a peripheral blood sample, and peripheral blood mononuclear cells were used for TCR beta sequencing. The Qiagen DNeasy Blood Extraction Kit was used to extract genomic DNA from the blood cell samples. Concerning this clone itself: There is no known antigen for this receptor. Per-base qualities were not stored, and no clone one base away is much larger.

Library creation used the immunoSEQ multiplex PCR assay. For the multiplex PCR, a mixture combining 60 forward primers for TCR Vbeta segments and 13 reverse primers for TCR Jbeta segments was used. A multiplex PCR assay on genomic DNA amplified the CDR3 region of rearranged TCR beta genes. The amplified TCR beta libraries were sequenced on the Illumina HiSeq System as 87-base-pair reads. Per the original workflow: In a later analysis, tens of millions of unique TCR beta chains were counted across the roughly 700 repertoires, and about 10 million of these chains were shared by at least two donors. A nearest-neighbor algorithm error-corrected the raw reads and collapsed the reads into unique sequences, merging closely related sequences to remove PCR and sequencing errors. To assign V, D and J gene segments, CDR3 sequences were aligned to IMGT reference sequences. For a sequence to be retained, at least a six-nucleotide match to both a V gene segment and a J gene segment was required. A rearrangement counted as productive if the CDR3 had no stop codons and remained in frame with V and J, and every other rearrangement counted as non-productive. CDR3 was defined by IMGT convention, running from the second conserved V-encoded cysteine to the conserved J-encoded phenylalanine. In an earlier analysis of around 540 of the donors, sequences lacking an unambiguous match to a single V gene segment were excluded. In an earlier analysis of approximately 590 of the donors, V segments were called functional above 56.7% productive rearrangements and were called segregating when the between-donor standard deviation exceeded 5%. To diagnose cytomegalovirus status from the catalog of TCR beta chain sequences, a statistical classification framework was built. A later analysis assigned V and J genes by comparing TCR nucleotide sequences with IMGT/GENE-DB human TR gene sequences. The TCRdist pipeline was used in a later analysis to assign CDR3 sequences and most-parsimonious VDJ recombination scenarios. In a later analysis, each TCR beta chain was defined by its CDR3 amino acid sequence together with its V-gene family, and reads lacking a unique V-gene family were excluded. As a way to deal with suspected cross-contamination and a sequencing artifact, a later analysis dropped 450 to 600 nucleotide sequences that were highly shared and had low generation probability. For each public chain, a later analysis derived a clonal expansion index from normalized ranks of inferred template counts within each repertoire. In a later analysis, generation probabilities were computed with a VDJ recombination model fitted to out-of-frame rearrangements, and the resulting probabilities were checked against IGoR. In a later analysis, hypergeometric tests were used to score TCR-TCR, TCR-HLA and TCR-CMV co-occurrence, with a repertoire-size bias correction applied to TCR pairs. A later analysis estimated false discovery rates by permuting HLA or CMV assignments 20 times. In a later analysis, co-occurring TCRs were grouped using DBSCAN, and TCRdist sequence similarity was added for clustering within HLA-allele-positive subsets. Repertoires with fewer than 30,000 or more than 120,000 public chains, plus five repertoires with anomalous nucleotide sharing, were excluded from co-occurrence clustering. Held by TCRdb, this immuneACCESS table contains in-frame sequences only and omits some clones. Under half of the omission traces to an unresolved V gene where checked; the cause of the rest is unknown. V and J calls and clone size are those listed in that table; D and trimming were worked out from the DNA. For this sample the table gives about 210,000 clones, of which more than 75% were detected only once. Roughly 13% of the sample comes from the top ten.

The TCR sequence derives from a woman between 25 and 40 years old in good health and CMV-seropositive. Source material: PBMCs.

The bases read TGCGCCAGCAGCCCCCTCGGGGATAACTCCGAGCAGTACTTC. It translates to CASSPLGDNSEQYF. This receptor chain uses TRBV5-1 and TRBJ2-7; 5 matching bases give a weak D call of TRBD2. CDR1 and CDR2, per the germline V gene, are SGHRS and YFSETQ. The CDR3 runs 14 residues from the cysteine to the phenylalanine. The retained sequence is limited to the CDR3, 42 bases, with the frame set at the first base. Trimming at the junction amounts to 4 bases on V and 6 bases on J, and the germline ends lie 17 bases apart.